This section outlines one TCR beta chain sequence together with its context. Antigen: not known. Only in-frame clones appear in the TCRdb table, and some are missing; sequencing was by immunoSEQ multiplex PCR. The data contain 2.5 million or so clones, 90% to 95% of them singletons. The sample is drawn from a study of shared clonotypes between healthy human individuals. On the study more broadly: Donors, aged 18 to 49, were a couple of women and three men. CD4 naive cells filled three plates per donor, CD4 memory three, CD8 naive two and CD8 memory one. Study conclusions and caveats: Sharing across a few donors was seen in approximately 5.2% of naive CD4 clonotypes.

Trimming pared 0 bases from V and 8 bases from J, leaving 13 bases between. CDR3 length: 14 amino acids. Germline values: CDR1 GTSNPN, CDR2 SVGIG (reference sequence). The specimen was naive CD4+ T cells sorted from blood. The subset was: CD45RA+ positively selected. The sequence was collected from a man aged 18 to 35 in good health. This chain joins TRBV30 and TRBJ1-4; the D is unclear. As DNA, the CDR3 is TGTGCCTGGAGTGTACCCCAAAGAGGGGAAAAACTGTTTTTT. This codes for CAWSVPQRGEKLFF.